The source of this TCR beta chain is a study of neurological immune-mediated disorders. Sequencing runs each yielded over 170 million TCR-beta sequences from 15-18 subjects. TCRdb re-analysed the 5' RACE reads in MiXCR, keeping a single row per CDR3 protein. In the table there are 16,000 or so distinct CDR3 sequences, roughly 9% of which are singletons. Trimming took off 6 bases at V and 2 bases at J, with 8 bases between the two ends. The CDR3 is made up of 13 amino acids. Study observations and caveats: Sharing of CDR3 amino acid sequences among expanded clones across subjects was absent, suggesting private repertoires in all groups.

This clonotype was detected many times. Its antigen is currently unknown. The sample was CD8+ T cells from blood. The receptor's source is a man aged 50 or older in good health. The chain links TRBV12-3 or TRBV12-4 to TRBJ1-5, with D hard to call. The DNA of the CDR3 is TGTGCCAGCAGCGGAGAAGGCAATCAGCCCCAGCATTTT. Translated, it gives CASSGEGNQPQHF.